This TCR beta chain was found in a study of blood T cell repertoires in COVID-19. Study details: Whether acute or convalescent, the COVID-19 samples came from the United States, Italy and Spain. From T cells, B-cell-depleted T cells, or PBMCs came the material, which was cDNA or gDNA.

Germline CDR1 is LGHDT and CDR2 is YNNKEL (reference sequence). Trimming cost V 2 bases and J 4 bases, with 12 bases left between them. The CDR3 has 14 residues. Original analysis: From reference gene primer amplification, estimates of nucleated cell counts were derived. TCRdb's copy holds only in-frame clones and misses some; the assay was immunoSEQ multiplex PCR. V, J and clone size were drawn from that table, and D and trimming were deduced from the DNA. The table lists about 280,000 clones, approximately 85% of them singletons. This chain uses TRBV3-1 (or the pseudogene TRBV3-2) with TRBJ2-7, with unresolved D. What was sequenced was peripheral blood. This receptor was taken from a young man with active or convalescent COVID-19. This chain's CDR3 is CASSQSPQKYEQYF. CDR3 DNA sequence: TGTGCCAGCAGCCAAAGCCCACAGAAATACGAGCAGTACTTC.